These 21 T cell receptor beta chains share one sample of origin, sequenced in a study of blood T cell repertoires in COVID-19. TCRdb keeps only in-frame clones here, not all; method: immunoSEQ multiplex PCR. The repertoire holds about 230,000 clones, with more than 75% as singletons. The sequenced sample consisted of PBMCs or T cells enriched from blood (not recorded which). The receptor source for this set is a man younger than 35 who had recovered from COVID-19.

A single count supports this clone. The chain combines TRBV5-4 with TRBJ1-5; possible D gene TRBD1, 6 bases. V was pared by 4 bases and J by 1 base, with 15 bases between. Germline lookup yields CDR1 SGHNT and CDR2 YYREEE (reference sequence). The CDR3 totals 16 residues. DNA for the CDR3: TGTGCCAGCAGCGTTCAGGGGATGGCGAGCAATCAGCCCCAGCATTTT. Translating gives CASSVQGMASNQPQHF.

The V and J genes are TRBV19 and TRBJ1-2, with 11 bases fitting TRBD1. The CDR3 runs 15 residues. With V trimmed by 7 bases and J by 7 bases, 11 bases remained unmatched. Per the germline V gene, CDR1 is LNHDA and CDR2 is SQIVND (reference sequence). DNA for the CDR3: TGTGCCAGTATGGACAGGGGGCTGGAATTATTTGGCTACACCTTC. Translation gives CASMDRGLELFGYTF.

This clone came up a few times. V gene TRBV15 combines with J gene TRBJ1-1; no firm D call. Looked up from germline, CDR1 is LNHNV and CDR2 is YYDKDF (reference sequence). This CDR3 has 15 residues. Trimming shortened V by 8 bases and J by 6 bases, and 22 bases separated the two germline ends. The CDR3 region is CATSERLSDGAEAFF. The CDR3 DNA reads TGTGCCACCTCTGAAAGATTATCGGACGGGGCTGAAGCTTTCTTT.

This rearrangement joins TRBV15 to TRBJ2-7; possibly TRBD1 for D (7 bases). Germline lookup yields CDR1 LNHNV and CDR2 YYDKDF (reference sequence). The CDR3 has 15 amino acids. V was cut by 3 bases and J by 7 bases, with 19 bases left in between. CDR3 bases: TGTGCCACCAGCAGGAGATACGAGGGGGCGGGGGAGCAGTACTTC. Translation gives CATSRRYEGAGEQYF.

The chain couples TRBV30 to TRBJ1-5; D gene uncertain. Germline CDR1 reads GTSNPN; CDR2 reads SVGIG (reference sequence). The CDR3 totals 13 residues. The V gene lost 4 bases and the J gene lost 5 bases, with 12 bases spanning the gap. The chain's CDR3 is CAWNPSTDQPQHF. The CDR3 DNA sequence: TGTGCCTGGAATCCATCGACTGATCAGCCCCAGCATTTT.

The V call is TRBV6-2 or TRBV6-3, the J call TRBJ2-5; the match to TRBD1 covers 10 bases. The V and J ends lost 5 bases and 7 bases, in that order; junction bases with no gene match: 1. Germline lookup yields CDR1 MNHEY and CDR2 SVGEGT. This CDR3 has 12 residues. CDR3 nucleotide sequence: TGTGCCAGCAGTGGGACAGGGGCGACCCAGTACTTC. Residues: CASSGTGATQYF.

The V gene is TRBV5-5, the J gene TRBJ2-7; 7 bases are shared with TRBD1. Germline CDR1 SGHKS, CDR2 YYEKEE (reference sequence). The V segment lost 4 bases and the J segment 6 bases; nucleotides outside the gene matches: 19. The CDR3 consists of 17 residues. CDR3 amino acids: CASSPYPLTTGVGEQYF. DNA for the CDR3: TGTGCCAGCAGCCCGTACCCTCTTACAACAGGGGTGGGCGAGCAGTACTTC.

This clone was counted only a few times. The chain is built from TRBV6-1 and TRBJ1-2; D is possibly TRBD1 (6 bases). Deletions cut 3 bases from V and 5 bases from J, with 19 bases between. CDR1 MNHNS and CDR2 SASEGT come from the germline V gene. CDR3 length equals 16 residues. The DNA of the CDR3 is TGTGCCAGCAGTGACGGAGCGGGACACCCTTATTATGGCTACACCTTC. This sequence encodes CASSDGAGHPYYGYTF.

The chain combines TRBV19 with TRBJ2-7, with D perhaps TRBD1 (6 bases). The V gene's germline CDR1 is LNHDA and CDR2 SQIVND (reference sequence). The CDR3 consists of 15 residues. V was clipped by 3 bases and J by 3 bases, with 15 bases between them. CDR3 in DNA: TGTGCCAGTAGTATCGAGGCAGGGGTGGGCTACGAGCAGTACTTC. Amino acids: CASSIEAGVGYEQYF. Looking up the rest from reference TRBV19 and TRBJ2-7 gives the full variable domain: DGGITQSPKYLFRKEGQNVTLSCEQNLNHDAMYWYRQDPGQGLRLIYYSQIVNDFQKGDIAEGYSVSREKKESFPLTVTSAQKNPTAFYLCASSIEAGVGYEQYFGPGTRLTVT.

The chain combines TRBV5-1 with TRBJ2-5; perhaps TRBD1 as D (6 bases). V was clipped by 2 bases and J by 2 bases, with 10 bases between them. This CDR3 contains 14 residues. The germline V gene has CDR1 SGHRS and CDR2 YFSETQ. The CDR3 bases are TGCGCCAGCAGCTTTCGGGGACAACAAGAGACCCAGTACTTC. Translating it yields CASSFRGQQETQYF.

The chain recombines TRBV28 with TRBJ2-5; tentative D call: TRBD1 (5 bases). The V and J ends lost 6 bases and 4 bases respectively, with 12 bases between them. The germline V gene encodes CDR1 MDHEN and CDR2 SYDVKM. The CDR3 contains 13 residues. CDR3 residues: CASRPVGVETQYF. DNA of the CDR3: TGTGCCAGCAGGCCTGTAGGGGTAGAGACCCAGTACTTC.

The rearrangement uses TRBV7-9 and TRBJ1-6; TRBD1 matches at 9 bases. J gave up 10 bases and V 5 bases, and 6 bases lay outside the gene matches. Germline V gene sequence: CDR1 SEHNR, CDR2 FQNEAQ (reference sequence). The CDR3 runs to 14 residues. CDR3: CASSEGQGNSPLHF. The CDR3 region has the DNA TGTGCCAGCAGCGAGGGACAGGGTAACTCACCCCTCCACTTT.

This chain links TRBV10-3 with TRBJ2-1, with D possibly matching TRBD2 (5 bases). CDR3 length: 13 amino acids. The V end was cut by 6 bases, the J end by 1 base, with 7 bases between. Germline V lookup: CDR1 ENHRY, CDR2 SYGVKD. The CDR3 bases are TGTGCCATCAGCGGGGTTTCCTACAATGAGCAGTTCTTC. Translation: CAISGVSYNEQFF.

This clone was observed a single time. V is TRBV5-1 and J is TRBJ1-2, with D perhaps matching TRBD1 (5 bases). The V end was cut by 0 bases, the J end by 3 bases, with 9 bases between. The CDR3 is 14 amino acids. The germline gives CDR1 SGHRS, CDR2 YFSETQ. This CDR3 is CASSLVQGDYGYTF. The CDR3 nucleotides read TGCGCCAGCAGCTTGGTGCAGGGCGACTATGGCTACACCTTC.

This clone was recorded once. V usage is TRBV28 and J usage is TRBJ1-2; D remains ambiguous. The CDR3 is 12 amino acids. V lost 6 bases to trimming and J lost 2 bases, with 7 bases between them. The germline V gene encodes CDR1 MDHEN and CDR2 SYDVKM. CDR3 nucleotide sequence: TGTGCCAGCAGAAGCTCAAACTATGGCTACACCTTC. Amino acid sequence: CASRSSNYGYTF.

This CDR3 is CASSYSGIYATNEKLFF. DNA of the CDR3: TGTGCCAGCAGTTACTCCGGGATTTACGCAACTAATGAAAAACTGTTTTTT. This chain uses TRBV6-2 or TRBV6-3 with TRBJ1-4; D call uncertain. This CDR3 has 17 amino acids. V lost 0 bases and J 0 bases, leaving 11 bases between the germline ends. The germline CDR1 and CDR2 sequences are MNHEY and SVGEGT.

The CDR3 is CATSRYGTPNTEAFF. The CDR3 region has the DNA TGTGCCACCAGCCGATACGGGACACCGAACACTGAAGCTTTCTTT. The rearrangement joins TRBV15 to TRBJ1-1; D might be TRBD1 (6 bases). Germline loops: CDR1 LNHNV, CDR2 YYDKDF (reference sequence). This CDR3 comprises 15 residues. V gave up 5 bases and J gave up 1 base, with 14 bases separating them.

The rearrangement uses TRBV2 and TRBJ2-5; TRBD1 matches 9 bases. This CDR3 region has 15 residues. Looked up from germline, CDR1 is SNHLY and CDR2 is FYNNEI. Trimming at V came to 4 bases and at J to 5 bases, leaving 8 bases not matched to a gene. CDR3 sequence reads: CASSGRTGAGETQYF. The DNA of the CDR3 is TGTGCCAGCAGTGGCAGGACAGGGGCCGGGGAGACCCAGTACTTC.

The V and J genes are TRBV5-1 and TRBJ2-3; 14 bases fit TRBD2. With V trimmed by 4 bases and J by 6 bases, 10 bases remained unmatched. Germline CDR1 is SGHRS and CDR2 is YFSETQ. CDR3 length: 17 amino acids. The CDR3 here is CASSAGTSGRSPDTQYF. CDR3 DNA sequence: TGCGCCAGCAGCGCGGGGACTAGCGGGAGAAGCCCCGATACGCAGTATTTT. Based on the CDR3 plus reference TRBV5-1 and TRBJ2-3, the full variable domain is KAGVTQTPRYLIKTRGQQVTLSCSPISGHRSVSWYQQTPGQGLQFLFEYFSETQRNKGNFPGRFSGRQFSNSRSEMNVSTLELGDSALYLCASSAGTSGRSPDTQYFGPGTRLTVL.

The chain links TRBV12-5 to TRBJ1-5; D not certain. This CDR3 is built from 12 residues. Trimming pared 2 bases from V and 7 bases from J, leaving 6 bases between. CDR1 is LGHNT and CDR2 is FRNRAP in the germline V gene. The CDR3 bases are TGTGCTAGTGGTTTGTTAGCCCAGCCCCAGCATTTT. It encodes CASGLLAQPQHF.

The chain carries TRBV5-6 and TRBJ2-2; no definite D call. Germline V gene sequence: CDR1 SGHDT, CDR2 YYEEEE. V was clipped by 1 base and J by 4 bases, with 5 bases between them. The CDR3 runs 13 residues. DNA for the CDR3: TGTGCCAGCAGCTTGTTTCTCACCGGGGAGCTGTTTTTT. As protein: CASSLFLTGELFF.